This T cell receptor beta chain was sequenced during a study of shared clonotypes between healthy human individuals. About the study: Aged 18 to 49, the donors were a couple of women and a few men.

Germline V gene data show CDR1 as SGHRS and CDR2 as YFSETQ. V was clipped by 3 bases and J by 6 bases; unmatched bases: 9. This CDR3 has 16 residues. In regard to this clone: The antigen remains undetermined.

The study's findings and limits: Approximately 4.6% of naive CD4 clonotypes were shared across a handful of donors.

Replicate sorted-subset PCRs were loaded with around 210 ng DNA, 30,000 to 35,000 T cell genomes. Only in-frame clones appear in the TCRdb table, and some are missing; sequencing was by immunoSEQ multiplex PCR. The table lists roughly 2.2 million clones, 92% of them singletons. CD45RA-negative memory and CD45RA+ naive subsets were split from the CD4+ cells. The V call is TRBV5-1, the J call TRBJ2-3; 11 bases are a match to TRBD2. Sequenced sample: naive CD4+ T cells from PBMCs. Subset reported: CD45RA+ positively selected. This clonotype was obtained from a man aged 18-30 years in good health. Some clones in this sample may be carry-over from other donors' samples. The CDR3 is CASSSYSGRARDTQYF. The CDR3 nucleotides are TGCGCCAGCAGCTCATATAGCGGGAGGGCTCGCGATACGCAGTATTTT.